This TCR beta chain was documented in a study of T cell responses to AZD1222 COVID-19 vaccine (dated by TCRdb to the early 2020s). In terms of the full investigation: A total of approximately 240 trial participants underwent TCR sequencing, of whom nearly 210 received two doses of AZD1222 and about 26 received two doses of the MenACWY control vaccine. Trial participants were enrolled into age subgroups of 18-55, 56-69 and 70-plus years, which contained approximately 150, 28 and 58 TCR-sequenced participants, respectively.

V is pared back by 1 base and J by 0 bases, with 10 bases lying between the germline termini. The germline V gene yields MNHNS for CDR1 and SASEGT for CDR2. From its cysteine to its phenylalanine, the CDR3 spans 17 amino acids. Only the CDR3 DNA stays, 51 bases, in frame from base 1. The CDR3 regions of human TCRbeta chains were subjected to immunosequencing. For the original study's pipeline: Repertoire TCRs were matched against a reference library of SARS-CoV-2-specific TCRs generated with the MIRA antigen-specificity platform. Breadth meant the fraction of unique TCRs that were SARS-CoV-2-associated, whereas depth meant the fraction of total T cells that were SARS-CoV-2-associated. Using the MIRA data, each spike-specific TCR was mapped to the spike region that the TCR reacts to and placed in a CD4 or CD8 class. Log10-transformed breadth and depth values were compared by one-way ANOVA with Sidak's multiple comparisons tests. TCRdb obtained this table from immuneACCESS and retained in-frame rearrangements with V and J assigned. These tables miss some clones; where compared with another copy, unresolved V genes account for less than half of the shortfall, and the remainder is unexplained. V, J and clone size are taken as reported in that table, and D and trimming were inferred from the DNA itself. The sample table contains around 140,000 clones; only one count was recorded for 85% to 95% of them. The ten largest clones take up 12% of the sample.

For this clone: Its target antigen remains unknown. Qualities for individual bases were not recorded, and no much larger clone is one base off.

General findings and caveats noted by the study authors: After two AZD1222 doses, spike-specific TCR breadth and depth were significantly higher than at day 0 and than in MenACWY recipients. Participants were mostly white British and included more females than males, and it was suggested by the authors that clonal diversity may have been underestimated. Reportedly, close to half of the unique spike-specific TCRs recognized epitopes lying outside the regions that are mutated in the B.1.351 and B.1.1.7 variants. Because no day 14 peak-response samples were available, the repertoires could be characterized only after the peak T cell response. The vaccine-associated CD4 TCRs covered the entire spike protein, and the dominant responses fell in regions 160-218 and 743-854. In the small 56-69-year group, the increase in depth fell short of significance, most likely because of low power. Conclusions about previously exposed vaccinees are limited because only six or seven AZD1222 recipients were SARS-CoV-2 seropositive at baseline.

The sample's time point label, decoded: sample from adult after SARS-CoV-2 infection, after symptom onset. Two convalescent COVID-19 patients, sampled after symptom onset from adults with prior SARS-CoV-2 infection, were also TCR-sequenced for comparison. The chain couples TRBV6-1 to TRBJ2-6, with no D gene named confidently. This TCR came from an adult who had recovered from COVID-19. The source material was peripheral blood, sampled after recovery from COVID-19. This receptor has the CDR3 CASSEDHSFSGANVLTF. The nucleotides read TGTGCCAGCAGTGAAGATCACAGTTTCTCTGGGGCCAACGTCCTGACTTTC.